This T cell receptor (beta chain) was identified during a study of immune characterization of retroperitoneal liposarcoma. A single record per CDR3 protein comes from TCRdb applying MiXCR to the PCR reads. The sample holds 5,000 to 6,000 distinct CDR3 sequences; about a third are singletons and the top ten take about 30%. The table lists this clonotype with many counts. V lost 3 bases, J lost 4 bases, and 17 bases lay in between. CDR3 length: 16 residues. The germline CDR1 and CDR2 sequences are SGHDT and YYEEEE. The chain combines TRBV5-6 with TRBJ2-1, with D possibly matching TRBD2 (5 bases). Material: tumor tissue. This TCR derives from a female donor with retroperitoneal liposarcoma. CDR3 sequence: CASSSNHYKRYNEQFF. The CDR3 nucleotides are TGTGCCAGCAGCTCCAACCACTACAAGCGGTACAATGAGCAGTTCTTC.